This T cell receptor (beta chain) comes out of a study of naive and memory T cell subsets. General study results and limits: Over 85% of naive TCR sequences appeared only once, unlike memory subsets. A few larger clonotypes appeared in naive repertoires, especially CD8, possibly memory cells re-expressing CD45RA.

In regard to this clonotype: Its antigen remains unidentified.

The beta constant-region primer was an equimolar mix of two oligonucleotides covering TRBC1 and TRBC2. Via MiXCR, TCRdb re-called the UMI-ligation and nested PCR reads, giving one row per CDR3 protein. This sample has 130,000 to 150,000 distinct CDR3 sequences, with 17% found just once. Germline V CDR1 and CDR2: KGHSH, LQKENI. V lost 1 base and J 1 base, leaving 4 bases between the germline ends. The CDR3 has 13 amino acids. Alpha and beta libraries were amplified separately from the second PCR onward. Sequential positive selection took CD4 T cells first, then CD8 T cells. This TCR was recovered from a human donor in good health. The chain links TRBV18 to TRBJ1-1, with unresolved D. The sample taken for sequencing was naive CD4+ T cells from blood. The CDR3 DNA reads TGTGCCAGCTCACCACATCCGAACACTGAAGCTTTCTTT. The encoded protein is CASSPHPNTEAFF.